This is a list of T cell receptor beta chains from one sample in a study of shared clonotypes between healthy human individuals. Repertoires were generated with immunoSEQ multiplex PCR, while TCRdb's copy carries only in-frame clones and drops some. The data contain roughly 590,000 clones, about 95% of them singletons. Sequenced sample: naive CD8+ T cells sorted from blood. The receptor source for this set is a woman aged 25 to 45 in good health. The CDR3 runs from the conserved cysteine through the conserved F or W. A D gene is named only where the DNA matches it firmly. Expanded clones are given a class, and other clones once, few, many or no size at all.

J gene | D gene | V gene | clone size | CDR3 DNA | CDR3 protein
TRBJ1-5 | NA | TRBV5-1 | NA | TGCGCCAGCAGCTTGGGAACAGACGATAGCAATCAGCCCCAGCATTTT | CASSLGTDDSNQPQHF
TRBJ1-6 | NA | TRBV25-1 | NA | TGTGCCAGCAGTGAATCCACCGTCTTAATGTATAATTCACCCCTCCACTTT | CASSESTVLMYNSPLHF
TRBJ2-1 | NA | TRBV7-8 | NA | TGTGCCAGCAGCCTGGGGCCTGGGCCGGGGGGCGATGAGCAGTTCTTC | CASSLGPGPGGDEQFF
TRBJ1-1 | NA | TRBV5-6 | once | TGTGCCAGCAGCTTTCTCACTGAAGCTTTCTTT | CASSFLTEAFF
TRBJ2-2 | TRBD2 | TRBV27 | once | TGTGCCAGCAGTCCTTCCCAAGGGACTAGCGGGATGGGGGAGCTGTTTTTT | CASSPSQGTSGMGELFF
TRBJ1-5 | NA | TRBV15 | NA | TGTGCCACCAGCAGAGTAGGGGGGTCTGATCAGCCCCAGCATTTT | CATSRVGGSDQPQHF
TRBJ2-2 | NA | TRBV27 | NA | TGTGCCAGCAGTTCCGGACAGAACACCGGGGAGCTGTTTTTT | CASSSGQNTGELFF
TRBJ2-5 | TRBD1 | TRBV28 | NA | TGTGCCAGCAGTTTAACAGGGGGCCCTTATGAGGACCAGTACTTC | CASSLTGGPYEDQYF
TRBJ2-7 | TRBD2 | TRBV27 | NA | TGTGCCAGCAGTTACTGGGAGGGCTCCTACGAGCAGTACTTC | CASSYWEGSYEQYF
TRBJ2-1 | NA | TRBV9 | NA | TGTGCCAGCAGCGAGGGGGACCCAGCTTATGAGCAGTTCTTC | CASSEGDPAYEQFF
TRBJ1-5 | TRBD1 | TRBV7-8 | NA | TGTGCCAGCAGCTCCGACAGGGCCCAGCCCCAGCATTTT | CASSSDRAQPQHF
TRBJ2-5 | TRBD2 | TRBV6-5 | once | TGTGCCAGCAGTTACGGTCGGCTAGCGGGAGAAGAGACCCAGTACTTC | CASSYGRLAGEETQYF
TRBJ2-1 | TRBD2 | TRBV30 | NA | TGTGCCTGGATGGTAGCGGGAGGCTATGAGCAGTTCTTC | CAWMVAGGYEQFF
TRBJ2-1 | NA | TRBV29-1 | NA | TGCAGCGTGGAAACGGGACACCAGCTTGGGCAGTTCTTC | CSVETGHQLGQFF
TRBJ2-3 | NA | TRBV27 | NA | TGTGCCAGCAGTTCACCGGACCTAGTGCGTTTTACGCAGTATTTT | CASSSPDLVRFTQYF
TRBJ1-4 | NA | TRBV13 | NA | TGTGCCAGCAGCTTAGCGGGGGCAACTAATGAAAAACTGTTTTTT | CASSLAGATNEKLFF
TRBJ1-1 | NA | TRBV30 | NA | TGTGCCTGGAGCTGGGCCGGGACTTCAGTAGCTTTCTTT | CAWSWAGTSVAFF
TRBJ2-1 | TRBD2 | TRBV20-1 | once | TGCAGTGCTCACCCTAGCGGTGAGCAGTTCTTC | CSAHPSGEQFF
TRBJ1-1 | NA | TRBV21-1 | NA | TGTGCCAGCAGCGGGGACAGCCAGAACACTGAAGCTTTCTTT | CASSGDSQNTEAFF
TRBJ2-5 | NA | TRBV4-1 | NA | TGCGCCAGCAGCCAGTCAGCCGCCCGGAGGGGTGGGGAGACCCAGTACTTC | CASSQSAARRGGETQYF
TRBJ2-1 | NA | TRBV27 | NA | TGTGCCAGCAGTTTCTTGAGTGGTGAGCAGTTCTTC | CASSFLSGEQFF
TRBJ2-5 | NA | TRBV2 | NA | TGTGCCACCTCCCAGAGGGGGTGGGGAGAGACCCAGTACTTC | CATSQRGWGETQYF
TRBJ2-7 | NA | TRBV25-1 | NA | TGTGCCAGCAGTTCCGCATTGGGCTACGAGCAGTACTTC | CASSSALGYEQYF
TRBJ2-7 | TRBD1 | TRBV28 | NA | TGTGCCAGCAGGCCGACAGGGGTAGACGAGCAGTACTTC | CASRPTGVDEQYF